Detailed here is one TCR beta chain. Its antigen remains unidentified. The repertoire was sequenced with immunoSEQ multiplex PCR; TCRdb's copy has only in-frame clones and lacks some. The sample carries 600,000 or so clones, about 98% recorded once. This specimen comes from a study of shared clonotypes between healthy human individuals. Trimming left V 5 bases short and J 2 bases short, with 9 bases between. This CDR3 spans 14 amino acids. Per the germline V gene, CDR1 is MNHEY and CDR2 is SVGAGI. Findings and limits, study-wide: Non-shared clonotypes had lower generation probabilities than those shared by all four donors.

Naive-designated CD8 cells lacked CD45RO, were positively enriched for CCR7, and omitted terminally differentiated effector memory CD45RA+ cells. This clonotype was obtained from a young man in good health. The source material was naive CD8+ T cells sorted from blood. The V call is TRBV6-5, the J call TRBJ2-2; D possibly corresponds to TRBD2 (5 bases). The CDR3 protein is CASSVDSNTGELFF. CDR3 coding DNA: TGTGCCAGCAGTGTGGACTCAAACACCGGGGAGCTGTTTTTT.